These T cell receptor beta chains were read from a single sample in a study of blood T cell repertoires in COVID-19. Here immunoSEQ multiplex PCR was the method, and the copy in TCRdb shows in-frame clones only, minus some. This sample has about 50,000 clones; about 92% occur once, and the top ten carry roughly 4%. Material: peripheral blood. These receptors originate from a human donor in a cohort sampled during active COVID-19. Both conserved end residues are part of each CDR3. A D gene is named only where the DNA matches it firmly. The listing skips clone size in some rows; elsewhere it reads once, few, many or a size class.

CDR3 protein	CDR3 DNA	J gene	clone size	V gene	D gene
CASWRGSNQPQHF	TGTGCCAGTTGGAGGGGCAGCAATCAGCCCCAGCATTTT	TRBJ1-5	NA	TRBV12-3/TRBV12-4	NA
CASSRDRTEANYGYTF	TGTGCCAGCAGTAGGGACAGGACCGAAGCTAACTATGGCTACACCTTC	TRBJ1-2	NA	TRBV6-2/TRBV6-3	TRBD1
CASSPGTPFYEQYF	TGTGCCAGCAGCCCCGGGACACCCTTCTACGAGCAGTACTTC	TRBJ2-7	NA	TRBV2	NA
CASRGARFVSYNEQFF	TGTGCCAGCAGGGGGGCCCGGTTTGTATCCTACAATGAGCAGTTCTTC	TRBJ2-1	NA	TRBV27	NA
CASSSPGREETQYF	TGTGCCAGCAGTTCCCCTGGCAGGGAAGAGACCCAGTACTTC	TRBJ2-5	NA	TRBV6-5	NA
CASSPNGQGASGYTF	TGTGCCAGCTCACCAAACGGCCAGGGGGCGAGCGGCTACACCTTC	TRBJ1-2	NA	TRBV18	TRBD1
CASSLAPRPVTYNEQFF	TGTGCCAGCAGCTTAGCCCCCCGTCCAGTCACCTACAATGAGCAGTTCTTC	TRBJ2-1	NA	TRBV11-2	NA
CASSQDIIKAGTQPQHF	TGCGCCAGCAGCCAAGATATAATTAAGGCAGGGACACAGCCCCAGCATTTT	TRBJ1-5	few	TRBV4-1	NA
CASSSLVGDTQYF	TGTGCCAGCAGCTCTCTAGTGGGAGATACGCAGTATTTT	TRBJ2-3	NA	TRBV7-8	NA
CSVEDVADEQYF	TGCAGCGTTGAAGATGTCGCAGACGAGCAGTACTTC	TRBJ2-7	NA	TRBV29-1	NA
CASSPPGGGLWNQPQHF	TGTGCCAGCTCACCACCAGGCGGCGGGCTCTGGAATCAGCCCCAGCATTTT	TRBJ1-5	NA	TRBV18	NA
CASSLDVADRNEQFF	TGTGCCAGCAGCTTAGATGTAGCGGACCGAAATGAGCAGTTCTTC	TRBJ2-1	NA	TRBV11-2	NA
CASSLAGGSLNTEAFF	TGTGCCAGCAGCTTGGCAGGTGGCAGCCTGAACACTGAAGCTTTCTTT	TRBJ1-1	once	TRBV5-4	NA
CASSGTGGYGYTF	TGTGCCAGCAGCGGGACAGGGGGCTATGGCTACACCTTC	TRBJ1-2	NA	TRBV9	TRBD1
CASRSRQTMNTEAFF	TGTGCCAGCCGCTCCCGACAGACCATGAACACTGAAGCTTTCTTT	TRBJ1-1	NA	TRBV19	NA
CASSQVATGGTEAFF	TGTGCCAGCAGCCAAGTGGCTACAGGGGGTACTGAAGCTTTCTTT	TRBJ1-1	once	TRBV3-1/TRBV3-2	TRBD1
CASSIGPGTGGNNEQFF	TGCGCCAGCAGCATAGGACCCGGGACAGGGGGGAACAATGAGCAGTTCTTC	TRBJ2-1	NA	TRBV5-1	TRBD1
CASSGIAGATYNEQFF	TGTGCCAGCAGCGGTATAGCGGGAGCGACTTACAATGAGCAGTTCTTC	TRBJ2-1	few	TRBV7-9	TRBD2
CASRPGRGGNQPQHF	TGTGCCAGCCGCCCGGGGAGGGGCGGCAATCAGCCCCAGCATTTT	TRBJ1-5	NA	TRBV6-6	NA
CASSPQWQGGGSVAF	TGTGCCAGCAGCCCTCAGTGGCAGGGTGGTGGATCCGTCGCCTTC	TRBJ1-2	NA	TRBV7-9	NA
CASSLGSGGPWEQYF	TGTGCCAGCAGCTTAGGTAGCGGGGGCCCTTGGGAGCAGTACTTC	TRBJ2-7	few	TRBV11-2	TRBD2
CASSPRGLNYGYTF	TGTGCCAGCAGCCCCAGGGGACTAAACTATGGCTACACCTTC	TRBJ1-2	NA	TRBV27	NA
CASSSPGLAGSETQYF	TGTGCCAGCAGCTCGCCCGGACTAGCGGGATCAGAGACCCAGTACTTC	TRBJ2-5	NA	TRBV7-9	TRBD2
CAWSVQGRTEAFF	TGTGCCTGGAGTGTACAGGGAAGGACTGAAGCTTTCTTT	TRBJ1-1	NA	TRBV30	NA